This T cell receptor (beta chain) was found in a study of cytomegalovirus exposure and HLA in healthy donors. Findings of the study overall: A later analysis showed that HLA-associated TCR beta chains had undergone more clonal expansion than equally common others.

PCR involved 60 Vbeta and 13 Jbeta primers. Under the authors' procedure: Per a later analysis, the number of unique TCR beta chains was roughly 80 million, of which 9 million to 14 million were shared. The protocol was immunoSEQ multiplex PCR, while the TCRdb copy is restricted to in-frame clones and leaves out a portion. From that table come the V and J calls and clone size; the DNA was used to work out D and trimming. The sample lists 200,000 or so clones, roughly four fifths occurring once. Concerning this clone: Its target is not known.

Samples came from healthy bone marrow donors. Source material: PBMCs. This TCR derives from a girl between 5 and 17 years old in good health and CMV-seronegative.

The CDR3 sequence: CASSPRAGRGYEQYF. The CDR3 coding sequence is TGTGCCAGCTCACCACGGGCGGGGAGAGGCTACGAGCAGTACTTC. The gene calls are TRBV18 and TRBJ2-7; TRBD2 might be the D (6 bases). The CDR3 totals 15 residues. Germline assignment: CDR1 KGHSH and CDR2 LQKENI. The germline V and J ends were trimmed by 1 base and 3 bases, with 13 bases remaining between them.